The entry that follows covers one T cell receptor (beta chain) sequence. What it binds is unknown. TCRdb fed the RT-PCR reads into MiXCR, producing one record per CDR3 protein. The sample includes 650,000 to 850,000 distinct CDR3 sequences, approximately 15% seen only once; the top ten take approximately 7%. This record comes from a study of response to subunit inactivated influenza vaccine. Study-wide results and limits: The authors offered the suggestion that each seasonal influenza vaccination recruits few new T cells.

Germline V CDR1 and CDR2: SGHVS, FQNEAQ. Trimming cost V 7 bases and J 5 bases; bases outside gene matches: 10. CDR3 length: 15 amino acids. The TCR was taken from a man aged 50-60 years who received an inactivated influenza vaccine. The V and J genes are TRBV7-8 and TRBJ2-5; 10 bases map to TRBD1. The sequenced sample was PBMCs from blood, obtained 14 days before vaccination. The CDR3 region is CASIQQTGGAETQYF. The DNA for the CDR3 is TGTGCCAGCATCCAACAGACAGGGGGCGCGGAGACCCAGTACTTC.